Sequencing of this TCR beta chain was carried out in a study of siplizumab effects on memory and regulatory T cells. In the study overall: Paired mixed lymphocyte reactions used siplizumab at about 1 ug/mL or no drug. General study points: The mapping of alloreactive clones to unstimulated subsets covered only a minor fraction of them. Roughly 75-95% of proliferating CD4+ or CD8+ clones lacked an assignable naive or memory phenotype.

Method: immunoSEQ multiplex PCR; TCRdb's copy keeps in-frame clones and lacks some. The table lists about 13,000 clones, 30% to 40% of them singletons. Regarding this clone: What it binds is unknown.

Coculturing of the mixed lymphocyte reaction cells was performed at 37°C for approximately 6 days. Material for sequencing was CFSE-low (dividing) CD8+ T cells sorted from an allogeneic mixed lymphocyte reaction. The TCR sequence derives from a human donor in good health; the cells came from an allogeneic mixed lymphocyte reaction.

The CDR3 sequence: CASSQGSAGGPHEQYF. CDR3 bases: TGTGCCAGCAGCCAAGGATCGGCGGGGGGGCCACACGAGCAGTACTTC. The chain combines TRBV4-2 with TRBJ2-7, with 9 positions matching TRBD2. CDR3 size: 16 residues. V trimming: 1 base; J trimming: 5 bases; junction bases outside the gene matches: 9. Germline V lookup: CDR1 LGHNA, CDR2 YNFKEQ.